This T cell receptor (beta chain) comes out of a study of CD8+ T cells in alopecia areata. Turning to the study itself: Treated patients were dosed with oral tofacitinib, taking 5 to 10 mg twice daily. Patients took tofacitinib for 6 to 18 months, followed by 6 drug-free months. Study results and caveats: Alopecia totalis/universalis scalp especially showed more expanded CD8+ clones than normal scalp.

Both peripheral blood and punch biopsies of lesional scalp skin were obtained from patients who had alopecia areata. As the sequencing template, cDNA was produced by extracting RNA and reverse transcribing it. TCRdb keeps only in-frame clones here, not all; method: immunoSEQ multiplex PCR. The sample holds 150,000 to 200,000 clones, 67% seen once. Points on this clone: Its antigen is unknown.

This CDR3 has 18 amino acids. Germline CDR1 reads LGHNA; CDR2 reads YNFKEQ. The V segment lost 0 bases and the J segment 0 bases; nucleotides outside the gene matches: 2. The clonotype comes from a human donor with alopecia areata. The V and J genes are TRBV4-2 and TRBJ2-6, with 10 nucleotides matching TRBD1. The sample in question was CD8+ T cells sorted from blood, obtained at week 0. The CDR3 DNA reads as TGTGCCAGCAGCCAAGAGGGACAGGGGAGCTCTGGGGCCAACGTCCTGACTTTC. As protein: CASSQEGQGSSGANVLTF.